The rows below give T cell receptor beta chains drawn from one sample of a study of CD8 T cells in Susac syndrome. Each CDR3 protein gets one entry after TCRdb re-called the immunoSEQ multiplex PCR reads with MiXCR. The table lists about 71,000 distinct CDR3 sequences, roughly 95% of them singletons. Sequences were obtained from CD4+ T cells from PBMCs. These receptors all stem from a human donor with multiple sclerosis. Each CDR3 is given with its conserved first and last residue. A D gene is named only where the DNA matches it firmly. Clone size is shown for a subset of rows, as once, few, many or a class of expanded clone.

cdr3_length | j_call | d_call | v_call | clone_size | cdr3_aa | cdr3_nt
13 | TRBJ1-1 | NA | TRBV6-5 | NA | CASSPPGVAEAFF | TGTGCCAGCAGTCCCCCGGGGGTGGCTGAAGCTTTCTTT
13 | TRBJ2-7 | NA | TRBV29-1 | NA | CSVHVGTTYEQYF | TGCAGCGTCCACGTCGGGACCACCTACGAGCAGTACTTC
16 | TRBJ2-3 | TRBD2 | TRBV9 | NA | CASSVGLRGGTDTQYF | TGTGCCAGCAGCGTAGGCCTTCGGGGGGGAACAGATACGCAGTATTTT
16 | TRBJ2-5 | TRBD1 | TRBV11-2 | NA | CASSFSWGQGGETQYF | TGTGCCAGCAGCTTTTCGTGGGGACAGGGAGGGGAGACCCAGTACTTC
15 | TRBJ2-5 | NA | TRBV5-1 | once | CATIGRPSLGETQYF | TGCGCCACCATAGGGAGGCCCTCATTGGGGGAGACCCAGTACTTC
17 | TRBJ2-2 | NA | TRBV4-1 | NA | CASSQVHGGLNTGELFF | TGCGCCAGCAGCCAAGTTCACGGGGGCCTGAACACCGGGGAGCTGTTTTTT
13 | TRBJ2-5 | TRBD2 | TRBV6-5 | few | CASSYRGGETQYF | TGTGCCAGCAGTTACCGCGGGGGGGAGACCCAGTACTTC
11 | TRBJ2-3 | NA | TRBV30 | NA | CAVSPADTQYF | TGTGCCGTCTCCCCCGCAGATACGCAGTATTTT
14 | TRBJ2-1 | TRBD2 | TRBV20-1 | NA | CSAFGGVGYNEQFF | TGCAGTGCTTTCGGGGGGGTAGGTTACAATGAGCAGTTCTTC
16 | TRBJ2-2 | NA | TRBV7-2 | NA | CASSLGSLSQTGELFF | TGTGCCAGCAGCTTAGGCTCCCTCAGCCAAACCGGGGAGCTGTTTTTT
17 | TRBJ1-2 | TRBD1 | TRBV3-1 | NA | CASSQNYRGRGGYGYTF | TGTGCCAGCAGCCAGAATTACAGGGGGCGCGGCGGCTATGGCTACACCTTC
9 | TRBJ1-1 | NA | TRBV20-1 | NA | CSARRLAFF | TGCAGTGCTCGTCGGTTGGCTTTCTTT